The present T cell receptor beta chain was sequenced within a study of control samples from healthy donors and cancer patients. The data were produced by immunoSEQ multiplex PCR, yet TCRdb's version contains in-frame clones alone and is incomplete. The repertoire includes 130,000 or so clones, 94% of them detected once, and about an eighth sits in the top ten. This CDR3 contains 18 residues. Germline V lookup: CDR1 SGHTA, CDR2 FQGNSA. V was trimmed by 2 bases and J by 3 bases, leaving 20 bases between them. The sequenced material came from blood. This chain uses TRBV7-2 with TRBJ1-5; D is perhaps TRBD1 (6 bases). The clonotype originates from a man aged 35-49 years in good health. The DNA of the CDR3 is TGTGCCAGCAGCTTATACTCAAAACAGGGACGGAACAATCAGCCCCAGCATTTT. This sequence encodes CASSLYSKQGRNNQPQHF.